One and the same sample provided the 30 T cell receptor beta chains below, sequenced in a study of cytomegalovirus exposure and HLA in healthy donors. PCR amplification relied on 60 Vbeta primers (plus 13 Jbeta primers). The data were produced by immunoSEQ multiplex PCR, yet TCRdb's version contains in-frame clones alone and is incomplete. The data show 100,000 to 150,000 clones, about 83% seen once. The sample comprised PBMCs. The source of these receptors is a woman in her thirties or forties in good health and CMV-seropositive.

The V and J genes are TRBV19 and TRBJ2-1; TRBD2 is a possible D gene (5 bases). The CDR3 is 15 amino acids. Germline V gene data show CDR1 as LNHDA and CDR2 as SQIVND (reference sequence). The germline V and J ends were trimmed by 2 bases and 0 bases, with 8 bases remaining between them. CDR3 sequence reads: CASSILARSYNEQFF. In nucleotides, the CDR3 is TGTGCCAGTAGTATACTAGCCCGCTCCTACAATGAGCAGTTCTTC.

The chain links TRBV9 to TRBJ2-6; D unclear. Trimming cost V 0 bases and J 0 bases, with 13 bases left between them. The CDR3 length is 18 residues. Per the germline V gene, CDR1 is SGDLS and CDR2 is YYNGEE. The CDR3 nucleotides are TGTGCCAGCAGCGTAGCTTCTGAGGAGAGCTCTGGGGCCAACGTCCTGACTTTC. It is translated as CASSVASEESSGANVLTF.

CDR3 in amino acids: CATSRGLGAEQYF. The CDR3 coding sequence is TGTGCCACCAGCAGAGGCCTGGGAGCGGAGCAGTACTTC. The V and J genes are TRBV15 and TRBJ2-7; D might be TRBD2 (5 bases). V lost 1 base and J 7 bases, leaving 11 bases between the germline ends. Per the germline V gene, CDR1 is LNHNV and CDR2 is YYDKDF (reference sequence). The CDR3 extends over 13 amino acids. Based on the CDR3 plus reference TRBV15 and TRBJ2-7, the full variable domain is DAMVIQNPRYQVTQFGKPVTLSCSQTLNHNVMYWYQQKSSQAPKLLFHYYDKDFNNEADTPDNFQSRRPNTSFCFLDIRSPGLGDTAMYLCATSRGLGAEQYFGPGTRLTVT.

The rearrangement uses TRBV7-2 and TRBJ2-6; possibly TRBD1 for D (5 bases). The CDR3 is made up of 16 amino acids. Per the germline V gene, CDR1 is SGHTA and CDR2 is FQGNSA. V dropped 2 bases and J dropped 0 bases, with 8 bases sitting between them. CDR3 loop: CASSLTGRSGANVLTF. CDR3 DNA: TGTGCCAGCAGCTTAACAGGCCGCTCTGGGGCCAACGTCCTGACTTTC.

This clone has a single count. This chain's CDR3 is CASRSVDRGNTGELFF. In nucleotides, the CDR3 is TGTGCCAGCAGAAGCGTTGACAGGGGGAACACCGGGGAGCTGTTTTTT. This chain links TRBV2 with TRBJ2-2; 8 bases fit TRBD1. Trimming cost V 6 bases and J 1 base; bases outside gene matches: 7. The CDR3 covers 16 residues. Germline values: CDR1 SNHLY, CDR2 FYNNEI.

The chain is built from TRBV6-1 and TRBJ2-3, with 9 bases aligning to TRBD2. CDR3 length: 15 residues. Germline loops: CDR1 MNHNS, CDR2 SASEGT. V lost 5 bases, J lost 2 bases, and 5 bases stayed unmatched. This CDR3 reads CASSKTSGPTDTQYF. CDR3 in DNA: TGTGCCAGCAGTAAGACTAGCGGCCCCACAGATACGCAGTATTTT.

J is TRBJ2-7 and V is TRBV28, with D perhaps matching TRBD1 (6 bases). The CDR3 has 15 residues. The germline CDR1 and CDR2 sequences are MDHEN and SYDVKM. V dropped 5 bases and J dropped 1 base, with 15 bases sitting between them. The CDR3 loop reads CASSRDMTGSYEQYF. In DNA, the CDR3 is TGTGCCAGCAGTCGGGACATGACTGGGTCCTACGAGCAGTACTTC.

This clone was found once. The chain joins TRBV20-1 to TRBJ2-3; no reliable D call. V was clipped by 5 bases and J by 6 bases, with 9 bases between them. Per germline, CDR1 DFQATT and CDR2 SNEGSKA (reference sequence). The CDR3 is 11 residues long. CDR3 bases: TGCAGTGCTGCTCACCGGGATACGCAGTATTTT. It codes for CSAAHRDTQYF.

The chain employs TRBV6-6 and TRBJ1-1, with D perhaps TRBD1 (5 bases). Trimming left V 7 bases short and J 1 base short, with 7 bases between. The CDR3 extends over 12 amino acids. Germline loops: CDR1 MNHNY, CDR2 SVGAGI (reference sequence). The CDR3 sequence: CASTQGNTEAFF. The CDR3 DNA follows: TGTGCCAGCACTCAGGGGAACACTGAAGCTTTCTTT.

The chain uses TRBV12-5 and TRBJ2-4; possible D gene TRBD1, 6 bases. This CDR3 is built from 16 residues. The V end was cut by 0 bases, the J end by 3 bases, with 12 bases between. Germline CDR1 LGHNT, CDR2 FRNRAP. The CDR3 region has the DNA TGTGCTAGTGGTTTGGTTCCCAGGGACATCAAAAACATTCAGTACTTC. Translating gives CASGLVPRDIKNIQYF.

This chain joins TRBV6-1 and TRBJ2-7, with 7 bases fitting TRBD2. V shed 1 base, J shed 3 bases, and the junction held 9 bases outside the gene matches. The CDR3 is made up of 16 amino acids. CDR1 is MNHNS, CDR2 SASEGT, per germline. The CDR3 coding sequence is TGTGCCAGCAGTGAAGAAGAGCGGGACTTATACTACGAGCAGTACTTC. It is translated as CASSEEERDLYYEQYF.

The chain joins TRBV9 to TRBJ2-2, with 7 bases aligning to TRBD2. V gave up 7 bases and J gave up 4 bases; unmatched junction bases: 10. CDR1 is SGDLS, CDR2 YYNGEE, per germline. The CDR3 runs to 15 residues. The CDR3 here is CASGGGGLATGELFF. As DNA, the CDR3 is TGTGCCAGCGGTGGGGGGGGACTCGCCACCGGGGAGCTGTTTTTT.

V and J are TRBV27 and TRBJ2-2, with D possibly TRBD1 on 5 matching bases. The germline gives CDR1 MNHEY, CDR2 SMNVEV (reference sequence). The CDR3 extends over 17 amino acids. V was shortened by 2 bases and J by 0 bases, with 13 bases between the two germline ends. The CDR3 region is CASSLNLGRANTGELFF. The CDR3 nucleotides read TGTGCCAGCAGTTTAAATCTCGGCAGGGCGAACACCGGGGAGCTGTTTTTT.

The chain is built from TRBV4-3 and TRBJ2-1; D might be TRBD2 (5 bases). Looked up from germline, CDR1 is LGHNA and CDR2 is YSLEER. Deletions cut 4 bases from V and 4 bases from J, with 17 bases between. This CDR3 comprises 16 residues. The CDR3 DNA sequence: TGCGCCAGCAGCCTTGGCGGGCCATGCTCGTACAATGAGCAGTTCTTC. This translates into CASSLGGPCSYNEQFF.

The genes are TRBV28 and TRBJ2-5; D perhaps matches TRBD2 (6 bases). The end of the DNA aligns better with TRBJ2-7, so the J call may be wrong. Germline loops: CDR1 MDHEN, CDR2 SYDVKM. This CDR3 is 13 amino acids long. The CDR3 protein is CATINSGSYEQYF. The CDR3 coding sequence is TGTGCCACAATAAATAGCGGCTCCTACGAGCAGTACTTC.

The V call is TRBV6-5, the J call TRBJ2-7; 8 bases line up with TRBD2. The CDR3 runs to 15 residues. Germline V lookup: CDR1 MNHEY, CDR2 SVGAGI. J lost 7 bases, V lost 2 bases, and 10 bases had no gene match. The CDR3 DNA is TGTGCCAGCAGTTACGGGGCCGGGGGGGCCGGAGAGCAGTACTTC. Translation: CASSYGAGGAGEQYF.

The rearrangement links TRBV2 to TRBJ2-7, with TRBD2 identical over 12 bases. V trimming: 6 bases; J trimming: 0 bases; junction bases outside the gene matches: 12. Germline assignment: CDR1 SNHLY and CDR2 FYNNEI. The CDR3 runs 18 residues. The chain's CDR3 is CASRTGTSGSWPSYEQYF. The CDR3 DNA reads TGTGCCAGCAGAACCGGGACTAGCGGGTCTTGGCCCTCCTACGAGCAGTACTTC.

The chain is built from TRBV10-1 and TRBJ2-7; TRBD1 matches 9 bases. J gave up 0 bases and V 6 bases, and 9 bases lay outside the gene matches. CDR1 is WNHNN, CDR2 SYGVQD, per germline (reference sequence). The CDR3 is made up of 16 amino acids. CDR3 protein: CASSERDRDHSYEQYF. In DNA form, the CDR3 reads TGCGCCAGCAGCGAGAGGGACAGGGACCACTCCTACGAGCAGTACTTC.

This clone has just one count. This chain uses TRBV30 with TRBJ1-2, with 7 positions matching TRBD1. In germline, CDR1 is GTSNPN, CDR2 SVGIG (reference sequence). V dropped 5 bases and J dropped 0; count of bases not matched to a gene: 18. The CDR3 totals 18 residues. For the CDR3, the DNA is TGTGCCTGGTCCTACCCAGGGACAGTCATCCAGGCTAACTATGGCTACACCTTC. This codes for CAWSYPGTVIQANYGYTF.

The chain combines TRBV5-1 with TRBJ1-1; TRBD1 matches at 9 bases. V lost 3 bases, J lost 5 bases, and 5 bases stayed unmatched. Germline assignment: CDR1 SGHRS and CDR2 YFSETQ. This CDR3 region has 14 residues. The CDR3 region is CASSWEGTGTEAFF. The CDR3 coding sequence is TGCGCCAGCAGCTGGGAGGGGACAGGGACTGAAGCTTTCTTT.

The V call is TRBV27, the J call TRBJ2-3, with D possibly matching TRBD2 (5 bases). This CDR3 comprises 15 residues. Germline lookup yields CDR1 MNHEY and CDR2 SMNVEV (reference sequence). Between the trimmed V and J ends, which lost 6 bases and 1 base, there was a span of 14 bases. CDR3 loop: CASRGTSSGTDTQYF. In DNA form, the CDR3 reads TGTGCCAGCAGGGGCACTAGTAGCGGCACAGATACGCAGTATTTT.

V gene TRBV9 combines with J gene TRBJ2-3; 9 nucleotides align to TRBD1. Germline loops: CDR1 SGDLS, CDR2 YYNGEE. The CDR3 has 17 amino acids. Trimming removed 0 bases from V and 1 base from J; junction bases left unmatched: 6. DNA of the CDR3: TGTGCCAGCAGCGTAGAAGGACAGGGGCTAGGCACAGATACGCAGTATTTT. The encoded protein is CASSVEGQGLGTDTQYF.

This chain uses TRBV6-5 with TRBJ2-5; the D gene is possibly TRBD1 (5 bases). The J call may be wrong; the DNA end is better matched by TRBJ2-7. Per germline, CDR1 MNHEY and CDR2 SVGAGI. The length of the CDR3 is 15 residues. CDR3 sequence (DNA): TGTGCCAGCAGAGCTCTCGACACAGGCTCATACGAGCAGTACTTC. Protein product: CASRALDTGSYEQYF.

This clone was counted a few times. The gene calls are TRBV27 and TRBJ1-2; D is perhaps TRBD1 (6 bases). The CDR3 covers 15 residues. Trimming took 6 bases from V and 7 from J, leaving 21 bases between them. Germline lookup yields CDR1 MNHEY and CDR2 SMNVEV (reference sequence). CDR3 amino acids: CASRDPSGGSPGYTF. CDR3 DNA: TGTGCCAGCAGGGACCCCAGCGGGGGCAGTCCTGGCTACACCTTC.

This CDR3 is CASSLVVGQFSDEQYF. The CDR3 region has the DNA TGTGCCAGCAGCTTAGTGGTGGGACAGTTCTCTGACGAGCAGTACTTC. The chain has TRBV7-2 and TRBJ2-7, with TRBD1 matching 7 bases. With 1 base clipped from V and 5 bases from J, the junction kept 11 bases outside the gene matches. Per the germline V gene, CDR1 is SGHTA and CDR2 is FQGNSA. The CDR3 has 16 residues.

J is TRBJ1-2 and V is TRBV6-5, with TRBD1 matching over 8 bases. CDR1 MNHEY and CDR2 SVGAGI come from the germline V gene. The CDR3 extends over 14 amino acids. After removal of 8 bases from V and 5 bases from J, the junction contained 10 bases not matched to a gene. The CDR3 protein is CASRLTGGEYGYTF. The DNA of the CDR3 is TGTGCCAGCCGACTAACAGGGGGGGAATATGGCTACACCTTC.

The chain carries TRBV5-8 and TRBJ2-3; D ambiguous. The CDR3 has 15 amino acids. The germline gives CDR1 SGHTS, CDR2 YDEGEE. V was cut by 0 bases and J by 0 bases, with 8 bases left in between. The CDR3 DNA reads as TGTGCCAGCAGCTTGGGAGCGCCCAGCACAGATACGCAGTATTTT. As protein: CASSLGAPSTDTQYF.

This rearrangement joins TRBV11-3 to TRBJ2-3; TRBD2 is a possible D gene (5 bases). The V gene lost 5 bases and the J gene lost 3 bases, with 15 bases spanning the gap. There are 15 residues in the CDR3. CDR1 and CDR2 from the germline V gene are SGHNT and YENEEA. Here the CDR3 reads CASSPGTRRTDTQYF. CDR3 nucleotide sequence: TGTGCCAGCAGCCCGGGAACCAGACGTACAGATACGCAGTATTTT.

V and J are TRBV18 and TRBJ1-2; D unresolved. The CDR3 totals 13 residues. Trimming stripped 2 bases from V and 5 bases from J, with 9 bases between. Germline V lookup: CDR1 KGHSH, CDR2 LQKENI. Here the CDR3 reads CASSPEGRYGYTF. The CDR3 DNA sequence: TGTGCCAGCTCACCAGAGGGTCGATATGGCTACACCTTC.

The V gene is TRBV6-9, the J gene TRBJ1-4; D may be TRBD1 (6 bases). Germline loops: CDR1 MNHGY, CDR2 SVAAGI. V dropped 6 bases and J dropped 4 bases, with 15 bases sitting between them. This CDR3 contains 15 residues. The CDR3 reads CASSRPGGINEKLFF. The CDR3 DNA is TGTGCCAGCAGCCGCCCGGGGGGCATTAATGAAAAACTGTTTTTT.